Below, 25 T cell receptor beta chains from the same sample are listed, as sequenced in a study of cytomegalovirus exposure and HLA in healthy donors. The PCR used 60 Vbeta and 13 Jbeta primers. The method was immunoSEQ multiplex PCR; TCRdb's version includes in-frame clones alone and lacks a portion of them. The data contain some 120,000 clones, about 68% of them singletons. The sample comprised PBMCs. Receptor source: a woman in her thirties or forties in good health and CMV-seropositive.

In this sample, this clone turned up a few times. The chain uses TRBV7-2 and TRBJ2-5, with D unclear. Gene TRBJ2-7 matches the end of the DNA better, so the J call may be wrong. Germline assignment: CDR1 SGHTA and CDR2 FQGNSA. The CDR3 is 19 amino acids. The CDR3 loop is CASSLVAGVVVNPTYEQYF. CDR3 coding DNA: TGTGCCAGCAGCTTAGTAGCCGGTGTGGTAGTCAATCCTACCTACGAGCAGTACTTC.

The CDR3 nucleotides read TGTGCCAGCAGCCTCGGGGGGCTGGGAACAGATACGCAGTATTTT. Translating it yields CASSLGGLGTDTQYF. The chain joins TRBV6-1 to TRBJ2-3; D is perhaps TRBD2 (7 bases). Trimming removed 6 bases at V and 3 bases at J, with 16 bases between. This CDR3 is built from 15 residues. Per the germline V gene, CDR1 is MNHNS and CDR2 is SASEGT.

The chain uses TRBV7-2 and TRBJ2-7; D is perhaps TRBD1 (5 bases). Trimming removed 5 bases from V and 3 bases from J, with 20 bases in between. From germline, CDR1 is SGHTA and CDR2 FQGNSA. The CDR3 loop spans 16 amino acids. The CDR3 is CASSPTPRTSNYEQYF. DNA of the CDR3: TGTGCCAGCAGCCCGACACCCCGGACATCCAACTACGAGCAGTACTTC.

This clone occurred a few times. The V and J genes are TRBV7-9 and TRBJ2-1, with 8 bases identical to TRBD1. V trimming: 4 bases; J trimming: 10 bases; junction bases outside the gene matches: 6. The CDR3 runs to 13 residues. Looked up from germline, CDR1 is SEHNR and CDR2 is FQNEAQ (reference sequence). CDR3 residues: CASSSPTGGEQFF. In DNA, the CDR3 is TGTGCCAGCAGCTCGCCCACAGGGGGAGAGCAGTTCTTC.

Regarding this clone: Sequence at one end of the junction differs from germline and may be a read error. For the CDR3, the DNA is TGTGCCAGCAGACCCGGGACTAGCGGGCCCCCTCCACTCTTC. It is translated as CASRPGTSGPPPLF. The chain recombines TRBV2 with TRBJ2-7, with TRBD2 matching over 12 bases. CDR3 length equals 14 residues. Germline V gene data show CDR1 as SNHLY and CDR2 as FYNNEI.

The rearrangement uses TRBV4-2 and TRBJ1-1; the D gene is possibly TRBD1 (6 bases). The CDR3 runs to 21 residues. CDR1 is LGHNA, CDR2 YNFKEQ, per germline. V lost 0 bases to trimming and J lost 4 bases, with 30 bases between them. Written as DNA, the CDR3 is TGTGCCAGCAGCCAAGACAGGGCAGGGGACAATTTTGAAGTACCTTCCACTGAAGCTTTCTTT. Its protein product is CASSQDRAGDNFEVPSTEAFF.

This rearrangement joins TRBV7-6 to TRBJ2-1; maybe TRBD2 (6 bases). V shed 3 bases and J shed 8 bases, with 14 bases lying between them. The CDR3 totals 14 residues. The germline gives CDR1 SGHVS, CDR2 FNYEAQ. As DNA, the CDR3 is TGTGCCAGCAGCTTTGCGGGAAGGGGAGATGAGCAGTTCTTC. Translated, it gives CASSFAGRGDEQFF.

This clone appeared a few times. For the CDR3, the DNA is TGCAGCGTTGAAGAGTACGAGTACACTGAAGCTTTCTTT. Protein sequence: CSVEEYEYTEAFF. The V and J genes are TRBV29-1 and TRBJ1-1; D remains unclear. This CDR3 has 13 amino acids. Germline CDR1 is SQVTM and CDR2 is ANQGSEA. The V end lost 0 bases, the J end lost 3 bases, and 8 bases lay between the germline ends. The full variable domain, rest sourced from reference TRBV29-1 and TRBJ1-1, is SAVISQKPSRDICQRGTSLTIQCQVDSQVTMMFWYRQQPGQSLTLIATANQGSEATYESGFVIDKFPISRPNLTFSTLTVSNMSPEDSSIYLCSVEEYEYTEAFFGQGTRLTVV.

The rearrangement joins TRBV19 to TRBJ1-5, with a tentative D call TRBD1 (5 bases). The CDR3 is made up of 13 amino acids. Germline values: CDR1 LNHDA, CDR2 SQIVND (reference sequence). Between the trimmed V and J ends, which lost 4 bases and 6 bases, there was a span of 10 bases. The CDR3 is CASSKGPGQPQHF. The CDR3 nucleotides are TGTGCCAGTAGTAAGGGGCCGGGTCAGCCCCAGCATTTT.

This clone was detected once. The chain joins TRBV30 to TRBJ2-5, with D maybe TRBD2 (5 bases). Looked up from germline, CDR1 is GTSNPN and CDR2 is SVGIG (reference sequence). V gave up 4 bases and J gave up 3 bases, with 9 bases separating them. The CDR3 has 12 residues. The CDR3 DNA reads as TGTGCCTGGAATTCAGCGGAAGAGACCCAGTACTTC. Its translation is CAWNSAEETQYF.

This chain joins TRBV7-2 and TRBJ1-3, with D perhaps matching TRBD1 (6 bases). Per germline, CDR1 SGHTA and CDR2 FQGNSA. Trimming shortened V by 3 bases and J by 3 bases, and 21 bases separated the two germline ends. CDR3 length: 18 amino acids. This chain's CDR3 is CASSFIPRGGRGGNTIYF. DNA of the CDR3: TGTGCCAGCAGCTTCATCCCAAGGGGGGGTAGAGGTGGAAACACCATATATTTT.

This clone has just one count. The CDR3 sequence is CASSGQGTANQETQYF. CDR3 sequence (DNA): TGTGCCAGCAGTGGCCAGGGAACAGCCAACCAAGAGACCCAGTACTTC. The chain links TRBV6-1 to TRBJ2-5, with D possibly being TRBD1 (5 bases). Germline CDR1 is MNHNS and CDR2 is SASEGT. V was shortened by 4 bases and J by 0 bases, with 15 bases between the two germline ends. CDR3 length: 16 amino acids.

The CDR3 DNA reads as TGTGCCAGCAGCACCCGACAGAGGACGATTACCGGGGAGCTGTTTTTT. This codes for CASSTRQRTITGELFF. The chain couples TRBV5-6 to TRBJ2-2, with a possible D match to TRBD1 (5 bases). The CDR3 loop spans 16 amino acids. CDR1 and CDR2 from the germline V gene are SGHDT and YYEEEE. Between the trimmed V and J ends, which lost 4 bases and 5 bases, there was a span of 18 bases.

The chain combines TRBV5-1 with TRBJ1-6; possible D gene TRBD1, 5 bases. Germline V gene lookup returns CDR1 SGHRS and CDR2 YFSETQ. V lost 0 bases and J lost 10, with 17 bases in between. The CDR3 has 16 residues. The CDR3 sequence is CASSLVSGVVDSPLHF. The DNA of the CDR3 is TGCGCCAGCAGCTTGGTTTCGGGGGTAGTCGACTCACCCCTCCACTTT.

This clone was counted between two and nine times. The gene calls are TRBV4-3 and TRBJ2-1, with TRBD2 matching over 13 bases. The CDR3 loop spans 16 amino acids. Losses at the gene ends were 1 base for V and 7 bases for J; bases not matched to a gene: 4. Germline values: CDR1 LGHNA, CDR2 YSLEER. The CDR3 bases are TGCGCCAGCAGCCAAGTGTGGACTAGCGGGAGAAATGAGCAGTTCTTC. Protein: CASSQVWTSGRNEQFF.

V gene TRBV29-1 combines with J gene TRBJ2-2; 14 bases align to TRBD2. The CDR3 runs to 17 residues. Trimming cost V 6 bases and J 7 bases; bases outside gene matches: 13. Per the germline V gene, CDR1 is SQVTM and CDR2 is ANQGSEA. CDR3 DNA: TGCAGCGTCGAAAAACCGGGACTAGCGGGAGCGGTCGGGGAGCTGTTTTTT. Protein product: CSVEKPGLAGAVGELFF.

V usage is TRBV9 and J usage is TRBJ2-7; possible D gene TRBD1, 6 bases. The CDR3 loop spans 15 amino acids. The germline CDR1 and CDR2 sequences are SGDLS and YYNGEE. Trimming pared 4 bases from V and 7 bases from J, leaving 21 bases between. The CDR3 sequence: CASSPTGQGYREQYF. The CDR3 DNA follows: TGTGCCAGCAGCCCCACGGGGCAGGGGTATCGGGAGCAGTACTTC.

The rearrangement links TRBV29-1 to TRBJ2-2; 7 bases map to TRBD2. Trimming at V came to 4 bases and at J to 4 bases, leaving 9 bases not matched to a gene. The germline gives CDR1 SQVTM, CDR2 ANQGSEA. The CDR3 is 15 residues long. The CDR3 here is CSVGGGHDSTGELFF. CDR3 DNA: TGCAGCGTTGGGGGGGGTCACGATTCCACCGGGGAGCTGTTTTTT.

The table lists this clone with a few counts. The chain employs TRBV11-2 and TRBJ2-1; TRBD2 agrees at 12 bases. V dropped 7 bases and J dropped 5; count of bases not matched to a gene: 3. This CDR3 is built from 14 residues. CDR1 and CDR2 (germline): SGHAT, FQNNGV. CDR3 sequence: CASTWTSGNNEQFF. The CDR3 nucleotides are TGTGCCAGCACTTGGACTAGCGGGAACAATGAGCAGTTCTTC.

The chain employs TRBV5-4 and TRBJ2-7; D is possibly TRBD2 (5 bases). The germline V and J ends were trimmed by 0 bases and 3 bases, with 10 bases remaining between them. Germline lookup yields CDR1 SGHNT and CDR2 YYREEE (reference sequence). CDR3 size: 14 residues. This chain's CDR3 is CASSLGSARYEQYF. Written as DNA, the CDR3 is TGTGCCAGCAGCTTGGGTAGCGCCCGCTACGAGCAGTACTTC.

This clone appeared a few times. An end of the junction does not agree with germline; a read error may underlie this. The chain combines TRBV7-2 with TRBJ1-2, with D uncertain. The germline CDR1 and CDR2 sequences are SGHTA and FQGNSA. This CDR3 region has 15 residues. The CDR3 reads CASSLGPVANYGYNF. CDR3 coding DNA: TGTGCCAGCAGCCTCGGCCCGGTAGCTAACTATGGCTACAACTTC.

The chain links TRBV28 to TRBJ2-1; 7 positions match TRBD2. V was clipped by 6 bases and J by 12 bases; unmatched bases: 20. Germline CDR1 reads MDHEN; CDR2 reads SYDVKM. The CDR3 covers 16 residues. The CDR3 sequence: CASSYLRLAFNVGQFF. In nucleotides, the CDR3 is TGTGCCAGCAGCTACCTTCGACTAGCTTTCAATGTCGGGCAGTTCTTC.

V gene TRBV28 combines with J gene TRBJ1-2; D is unresolved. Per the germline V gene, CDR1 is MDHEN and CDR2 is SYDVKM. The CDR3 loop spans 16 amino acids. Trimming cost V 1 base and J 8 bases, with 20 bases left between them. The CDR3 nucleotides read TGTGCCAGCAGTTTATTCACGGGGTCGACCGCGGGGGGCTACACCTTC. Protein: CASSLFTGSTAGGYTF.

This chain uses TRBV5-1 with TRBJ2-3; tentative D call: TRBD2 (6 bases). This CDR3 has 15 residues. V was shortened by 0 bases and J by 3 bases, with 11 bases between the two germline ends. Germline-derived CDR1 and CDR2 are SGHRS and YFSETQ. CDR3 sequence reads: CASSLDGSRTDTQYF. The CDR3 region has the DNA TGCGCCAGCAGCTTGGACGGGAGTAGGACAGATACGCAGTATTTT.

This clone was counted only a few times. The CDR3 nucleotides read TGCGCCAGCAGCCAAGATCCTACCGGGACTAGCGGGTTCTACGAGCAGTACTTC. Its translation is CASSQDPTGTSGFYEQYF. The chain links TRBV4-3 to TRBJ2-7, with 12 bases aligning to TRBD2. Germline lookup yields CDR1 LGHNA and CDR2 YSLEER. The CDR3 covers 18 residues. J lost 3 bases, V lost 0 bases, and 9 bases had no gene match.